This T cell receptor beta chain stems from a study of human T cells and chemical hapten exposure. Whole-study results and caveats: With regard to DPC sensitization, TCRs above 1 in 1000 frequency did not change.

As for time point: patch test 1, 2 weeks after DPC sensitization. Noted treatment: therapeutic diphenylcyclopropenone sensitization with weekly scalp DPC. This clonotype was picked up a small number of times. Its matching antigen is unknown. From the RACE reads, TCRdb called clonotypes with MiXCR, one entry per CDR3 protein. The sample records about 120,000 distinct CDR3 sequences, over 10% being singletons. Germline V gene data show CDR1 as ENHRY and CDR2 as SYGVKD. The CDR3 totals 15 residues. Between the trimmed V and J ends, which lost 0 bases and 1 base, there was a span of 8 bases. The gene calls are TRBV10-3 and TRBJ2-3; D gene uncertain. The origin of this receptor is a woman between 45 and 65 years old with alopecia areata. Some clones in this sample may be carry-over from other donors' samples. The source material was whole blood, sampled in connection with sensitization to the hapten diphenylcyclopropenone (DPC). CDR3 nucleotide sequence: TGTGCCATCAGTGAGTCGTCAGGAGGCACAGATACGCAGTATTTT. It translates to CAISESSGGTDTQYF.